This is a list of T cell receptor beta chains from one sample in a study of glioma-infiltrating T cells. MiXCR, run by TCRdb on the multiplex PCR reads, gives a single entry per CDR3 protein. This table has around 20,000 distinct CDR3 sequences, around 24% appearing once. Sequencing input: glioma tissue, nonneoplastic brain tissue, or PBMCs (not recorded which). All receptors come from a human donor with low-grade glioma or glioblastoma, undergoing nonglioma brain surgery, or in good health (not recorded which). CDR3s include the opening cysteine and the closing phenylalanine or tryptophan. The D gene is left open where the match is weak. Expanded clones are given a class, and other clones once, few, many or no size at all.

d_gene	v_gene	abundance	j_gene	CDR3nt	CDR3aa
-	TRBV29-1	few	TRBJ2-1	TGCAGCGTTGGTCAGGGAGGCTACAATGAGCAGTTCTTC	CSVGQGGYNEQFF
-	TRBV7-2	few	TRBJ1-2	TGTGCCAGCAGCGACACTCGGGACCACTATGGCTACACCTTC	CASSDTRDHYGYTF
-	TRBV6-2/TRBV6-3	many	TRBJ2-7	TGTGCCAGCAGTTACGAAATGGCAAGCCTACAGACCTACGAGCAGTACTTC	CASSYEMASLQTYEQYF
TRBD2	TRBV2	many	TRBJ2-3	TGTGCCAGCACCGAGCTAGCGGGGACCACAGATACGCAGTATTTT	CASTELAGTTDTQYF
-	TRBV4-3	many	TRBJ2-5	TGCGCCAGCAGCCAACAAAGCGGGCGGGAGACCCAGTACTTC	CASSQQSGRETQYF
TRBD1	TRBV5-1	-	TRBJ1-2	TGCGCCAGCAGCCCCAACCGAGGGACAGGGAATACCCTAGCTAACTATGGCTACACCTTC	CASSPNRGTGNTLANYGYTF
-	TRBV12-3/TRBV12-4	many	TRBJ1-1	TGTGCCAGCACCCCGTCCCTGAACACTGAAGCTTTCTTT	CASTPSLNTEAFF
-	TRBV30	-	TRBJ2-2	TGTGCCTGGAGGGGTAGGGGAAGGAACACCGGGGAGCTGTTTTTT	CAWRGRGRNTGELFF
-	TRBV10-1	many	TRBJ1-1	TGCGCCAGCAACCACGAAGGAGCTTTCTTT	CASNHEGAFF
-	TRBV6-1	medium-sized	TRBJ1-6	TGTGCCAGCAGTGCCTCCTCCGGGTCACCCCTCCACTTT	CASSASSGSPLHF
-	TRBV28	many	TRBJ1-5	TGTGCCAGCAGGGACCGCCTCAATCAGCCCCAGCATTTT	CASRDRLNQPQHF
TRBD1	TRBV6-1	many	TRBJ1-3	TGTGCCAGTTTCCGGGACAGGGGATCATACGGAAACACCATATATTTT	CASFRDRGSYGNTIYF
-	TRBV4-3	many	TRBJ2-1	TGCGCCAGCAGCCAAGGGTTGTTGGGGGGAAATGAGCAGTTCTTC	CASSQGLLGGNEQFF
-	TRBV12-3/TRBV12-4	-	TRBJ1-5	TGTGCCAGCAGAGGGGGACACTCTTTCAATCAGCCCCAGCATTTT	CASRGGHSFNQPQHF
-	TRBV2	many	TRBJ2-7	TGTGCCAGCAGTGACATCCGGGACTACGAGCAGTACTTC	CASSDIRDYEQYF
-	TRBV29-1	-	TRBJ2-5	TGCAGCGTTGCCCGGGGAGGAGAGACCCAGTACTTC	CSVARGGETQYF
-	TRBV20-1	many	TRBJ1-1	TGCAGTGCTAGAGCACAGGGTTATGAAGCTTTCTTT	CSARAQGYEAFF
TRBD2	TRBV7-2	many	TRBJ2-1	TGTGCCAGCAGCTTAGCGGGCTTGACTAGCGGGAGCTACAATGAGCAGTTCTTC	CASSLAGLTSGSYNEQFF
TRBD1	TRBV27	many	TRBJ2-3	TGTGCCAGCAGTTTAGGGACAGGCGTTCTTCGTAGCACAGATACGCAGTATTTT	CASSLGTGVLRSTDTQYF
-	TRBV6-6	once	TRBJ1-6	TGTGCCAGCAAACAGGCCAATTCACCCCACTTT	CASKQANSPHF
-	TRBV7-9	many	TRBJ1-5	TGTGCCAGCAGCTTAGGCGACGTTAGCAATCAGCCCCAGCATTTT	CASSLGDVSNQPQHF
TRBD2	TRBV4-1	-	TRBJ2-1	TGCGCCAGCAATTCTACGGGACTACGGCAGTTCTTC	CASNSTGLRQFF
-	TRBV7-3	few	TRBJ2-5	TGTGCCAGCAGCTTGACGGATCAAGAGACCCAGTACTTC	CASSLTDQETQYF
TRBD1	TRBV6-1	many	TRBJ1-6	TGTGCCAGTAAAGTCCGGGACAGCTCCTATAATTCACCCCTCCACTTT	CASKVRDSSYNSPLHF
-	TRBV12-3/TRBV12-4	many	TRBJ1-2	TGTGCCAGCAGTCGGTGGGAAGAGGGCTATGGCTACACCTTC	CASSRWEEGYGYTF
TRBD1	TRBV20-1	many	TRBJ1-2	TGCAGTGCTAGAGGGTTTCGTCAGGGGGACTATGGCTACACCTTC	CSARGFRQGDYGYTF
TRBD1	TRBV7-6	-	TRBJ1-5	TGTGCCAGCAGGCGGACAGGAGGTAGTAAGCCCCAGCATTTT	CASRRTGGSKPQHF
-	TRBV28	-	TRBJ2-3	TGTGTCAGCTGGGGTGACAACACAGATACGCAGTATTTT	CVSWGDNTDTQYF
TRBD2	TRBV20-1	many	TRBJ2-1	TGCAGTGCTAGGAGCGGGGCAGAGTACAATGAGCAGTTCTTC	CSARSGAEYNEQFF
TRBD2	TRBV5-4	large	TRBJ2-7	TGTGCCATCCACGGGACCAGCGGGGACTTCGAGCAGTACTTC	CAIHGTSGDFEQYF
-	TRBV3-1	many	TRBJ1-1	TGTGCCAGCAGCCAAGGAGGGGGGGGCACTGAAGCTTTCTTT	CASSQGGGGTEAFF
-	TRBV19	few	TRBJ2-3	TGTGCCAGTAGTATTGGTAGGAACACAGATACGCAGTATTTT	CASSIGRNTDTQYF
-	TRBV20-1	-	TRBJ1-1	TGCAGCGCTGGCCGCGGGATGAACACTGAAGCTTTCTTT	CSAGRGMNTEAFF
-	TRBV20-1	many	TRBJ1-6	TGCAGTGCTAGAGGGGAATCTGGGAGGAATTCACCCCTCCACTTT	CSARGESGRNSPLHF
-	TRBV7-3	-	TRBJ2-1	TGTGCCAGCAGCTCTTTGGACAATGAGCAGTTCTTC	CASSSLDNEQFF
TRBD2	TRBV27	-	TRBJ2-1	TGTGCCAGCAGAAGACTAGCGGGGTGGAATGAGCAGTTCTTC	CASRRLAGWNEQFF
TRBD1	TRBV27	medium-sized	TRBJ1-2	TGTGCCAGCAGAAGTGGGACAGCCAGCTACACCTTC	CASRSGTASYTF
TRBD2	TRBV4-2	-	TRBJ2-3	TGTGCCAGCAGCCTAGGGGAGGGTGCAGATACGCAGTATTTT	CASSLGEGADTQYF
TRBD2	TRBV4-3	few	TRBJ2-7	TGCGCCAGCAGCCAAGGGACTAGCGGGGGCTACGAGCAGTACTTC	CASSQGTSGGYEQYF
-	TRBV20-1	many	TRBJ2-7	TGCAGTGCTAGCCCAGATTCCCTCTCCTACGAGCAGTACTTC	CSASPDSLSYEQYF
TRBD1	TRBV19	few	TRBJ2-2	TGTGCCAGTAGCGGGACAGCCACCTATAACACCGGGGAGCTGTTTTTT	CASSGTATYNTGELFF
-	TRBV5-1	-	TRBJ1-1	TGCGCCAGCAGCTTGGGTAGAGATGAAGCTTTCTTT	CASSLGRDEAFF
TRBD1	TRBV6-6	medium-sized	TRBJ2-1	TGTGCCAGCAGTTACTCAGTGGGACAGGGGAGGAATGAGCAGTTCTTC	CASSYSVGQGRNEQFF
-	TRBV27	once	TRBJ2-7	TGTGCCAGCAGTTTAGGAGGCGTTCCTACATACGAGCAGTACTTC	CASSLGGVPTYEQYF
-	TRBV11-2	few	TRBJ1-2	TGTGCCAGCAGCTTACGGGGGGTCCGGAGAGAATTCTTATATGGCTACACCTTC	CASSLRGVRREFLYGYTF